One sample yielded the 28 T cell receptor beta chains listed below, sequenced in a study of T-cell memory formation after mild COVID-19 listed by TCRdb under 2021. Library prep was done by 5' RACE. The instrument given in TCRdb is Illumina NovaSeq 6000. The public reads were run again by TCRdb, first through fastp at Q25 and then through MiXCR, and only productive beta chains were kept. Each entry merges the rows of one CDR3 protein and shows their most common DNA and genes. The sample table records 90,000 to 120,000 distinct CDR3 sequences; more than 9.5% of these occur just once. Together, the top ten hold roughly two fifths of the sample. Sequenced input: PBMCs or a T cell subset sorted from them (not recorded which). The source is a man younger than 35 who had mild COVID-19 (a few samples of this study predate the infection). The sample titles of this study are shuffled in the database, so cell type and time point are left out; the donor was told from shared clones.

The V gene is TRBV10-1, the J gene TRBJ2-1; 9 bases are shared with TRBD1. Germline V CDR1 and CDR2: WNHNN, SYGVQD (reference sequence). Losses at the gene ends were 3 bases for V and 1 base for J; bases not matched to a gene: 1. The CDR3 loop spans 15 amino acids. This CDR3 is CASSDGTGSYNEQFF. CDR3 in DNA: TGCGCCAGCAGTGACGGGACAGGGTCCTACAATGAGCAGTTCTTC.

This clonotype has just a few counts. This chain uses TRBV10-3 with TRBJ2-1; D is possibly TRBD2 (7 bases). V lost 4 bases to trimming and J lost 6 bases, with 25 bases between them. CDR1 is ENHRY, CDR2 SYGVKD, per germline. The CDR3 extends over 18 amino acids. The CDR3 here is CAISGGRELDSNSNEQFF. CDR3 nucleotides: TGTGCCATCAGTGGGGGGCGGGAGCTGGACAGTAATAGCAATGAGCAGTTCTTC.

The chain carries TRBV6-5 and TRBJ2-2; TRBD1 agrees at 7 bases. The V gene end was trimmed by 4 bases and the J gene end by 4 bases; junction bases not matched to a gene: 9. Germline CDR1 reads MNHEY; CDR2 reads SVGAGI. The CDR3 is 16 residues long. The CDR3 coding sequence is TGTGCCAGCAGTTCTCCAGGGGGTAGGAGCACCGGGGAGCTGTTTTTT. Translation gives CASSSPGGRSTGELFF.

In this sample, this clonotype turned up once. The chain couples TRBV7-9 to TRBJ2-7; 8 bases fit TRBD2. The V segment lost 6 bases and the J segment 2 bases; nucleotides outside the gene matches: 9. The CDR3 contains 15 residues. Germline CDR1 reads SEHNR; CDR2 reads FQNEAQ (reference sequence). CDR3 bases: TGTGCCAGCAGGCCCGGGGGGGGGGCGGCCTACGAGCAGTACTTC. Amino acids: CASRPGGGAAYEQYF.

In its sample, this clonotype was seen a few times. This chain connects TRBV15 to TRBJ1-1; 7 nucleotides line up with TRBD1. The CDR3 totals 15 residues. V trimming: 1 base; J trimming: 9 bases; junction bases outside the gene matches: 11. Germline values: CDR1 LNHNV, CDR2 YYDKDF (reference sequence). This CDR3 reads CATSRALGDSAQAFF. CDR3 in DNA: TGTGCCACCAGCAGAGCTCTCGGGGACAGCGCTCAAGCTTTCTTT. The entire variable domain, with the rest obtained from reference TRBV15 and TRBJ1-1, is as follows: DAMVIQNPRYQVTQFGKPVTLSCSQTLNHNVMYWYQQKSSQAPKLLFHYYDKDFNNEADTPDNFQSRRPNTSFCFLDIRSPGLGDTAMYLCATSRALGDSAQAFFGQGTRLTVV.

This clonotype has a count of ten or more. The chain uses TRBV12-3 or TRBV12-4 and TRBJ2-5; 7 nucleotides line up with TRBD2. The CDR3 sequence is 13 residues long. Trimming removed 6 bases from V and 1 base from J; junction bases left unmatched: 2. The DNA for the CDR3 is TGTGCCAGCAGACCTAGCGGCCAAGAGACCCAGTACTTC. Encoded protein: CASRPSGQETQYF.

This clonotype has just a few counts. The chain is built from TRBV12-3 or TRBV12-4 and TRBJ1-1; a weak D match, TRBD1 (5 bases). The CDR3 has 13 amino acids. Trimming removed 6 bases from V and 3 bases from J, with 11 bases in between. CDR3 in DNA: TGTGCCAGCAGCAGCACAGGTCACACTGAAGCTTTCTTT. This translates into CASSSTGHTEAFF.

CDR3 residues: CATSRDRGSNQPQHF. The CDR3 nucleotides are TGTGCCACCAGCAGAGACAGGGGGAGCAATCAGCCCCAGCATTTT. The chain recombines TRBV15 with TRBJ1-5; 7 nucleotides match TRBD1. Unmatched junction bases numbered 0, after V lost 0 bases and J lost 1 base. The germline gives CDR1 LNHNV, CDR2 YYDKDF (reference sequence). This CDR3 spans 15 amino acids.

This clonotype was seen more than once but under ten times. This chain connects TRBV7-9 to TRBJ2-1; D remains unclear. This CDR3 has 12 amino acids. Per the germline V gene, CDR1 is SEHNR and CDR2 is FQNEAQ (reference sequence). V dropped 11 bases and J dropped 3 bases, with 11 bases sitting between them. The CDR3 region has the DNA TGTGCCGTCGACCAAAGCTACAATGAGCAGTTCTTC. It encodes CAVDQSYNEQFF.

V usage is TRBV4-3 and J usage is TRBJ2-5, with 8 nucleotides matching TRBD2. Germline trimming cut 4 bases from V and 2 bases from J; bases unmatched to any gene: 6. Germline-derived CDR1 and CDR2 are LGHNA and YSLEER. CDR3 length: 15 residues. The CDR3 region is CASSPRVAGQETQYF. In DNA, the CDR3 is TGCGCCAGCAGCCCCCGTGTAGCGGGGCAAGAGACCCAGTACTTC.

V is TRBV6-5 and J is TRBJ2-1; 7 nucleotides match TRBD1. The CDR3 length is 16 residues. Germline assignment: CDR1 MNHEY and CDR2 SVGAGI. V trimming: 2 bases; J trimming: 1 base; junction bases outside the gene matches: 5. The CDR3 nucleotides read TGTGCCAGCAGTTACCGGACAGGCGGATCCTACAATGAGCAGTTCTTC. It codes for CASSYRTGGSYNEQFF.

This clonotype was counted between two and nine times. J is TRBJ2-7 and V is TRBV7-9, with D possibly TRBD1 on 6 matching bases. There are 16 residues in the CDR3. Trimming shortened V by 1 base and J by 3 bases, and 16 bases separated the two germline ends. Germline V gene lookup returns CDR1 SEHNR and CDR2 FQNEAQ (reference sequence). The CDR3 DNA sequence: TGTGCCAGCAGCTTAGTTCCGACAGGCCAACACTACGAGCAGTACTTC. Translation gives CASSLVPTGQHYEQYF. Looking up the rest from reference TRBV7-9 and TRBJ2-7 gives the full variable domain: DTGVSQNPRHKITKRGQNVTFRCDPISEHNRLYWYRQTLGQGPEFLTYFQNEAQLEKSRLLSDRFSAERPKGSFSTLEIQRTEQGDSAMYLCASSLVPTGQHYEQYFGPGTRLTVT.

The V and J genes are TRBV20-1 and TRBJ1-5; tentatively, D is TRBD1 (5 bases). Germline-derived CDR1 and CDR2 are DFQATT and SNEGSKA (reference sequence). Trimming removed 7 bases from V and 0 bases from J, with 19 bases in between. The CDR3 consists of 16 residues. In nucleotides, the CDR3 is TGCAGTGGCCAAGACCCGGGGGTAAATAGCAATCAGCCCCAGCATTTT. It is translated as CSGQDPGVNSNQPQHF.

CDR3 residues: CASSQGTGGLETQYF. The CDR3 DNA is TGTGCCAGCAGCCAAGGGACAGGGGGCCTGGAGACCCAGTACTTC. V and J are TRBV7-9 and TRBJ2-5; the match to TRBD1 covers 12 bases. Germline values: CDR1 SEHNR, CDR2 FQNEAQ (reference sequence). After removal of 5 bases from V and 5 bases from J, the junction contained 6 bases not matched to a gene. The CDR3 sequence is 15 residues long. Combining the CDR3 with reference TRBV7-9 and TRBJ2-5 gives the whole variable domain DTGVSQNPRHKITKRGQNVTFRCDPISEHNRLYWYRQTLGQGPEFLTYFQNEAQLEKSRLLSDRFSAERPKGSFSTLEIQRTEQGDSAMYLCASSQGTGGLETQYFGPGTRLLVL.

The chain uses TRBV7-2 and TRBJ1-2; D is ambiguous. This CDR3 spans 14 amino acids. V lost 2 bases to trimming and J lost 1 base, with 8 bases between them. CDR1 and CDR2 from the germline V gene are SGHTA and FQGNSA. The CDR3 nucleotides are TGTGCCAGCAGCTTATTGGCGGATAACTATGGCTACACCTTC. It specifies CASSLLADNYGYTF.

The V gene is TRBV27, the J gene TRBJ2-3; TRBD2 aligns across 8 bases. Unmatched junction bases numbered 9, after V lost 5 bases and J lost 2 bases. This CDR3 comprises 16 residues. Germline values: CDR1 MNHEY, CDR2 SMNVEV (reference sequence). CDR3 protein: CASSPQVSGDTDTQYF. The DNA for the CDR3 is TGTGCCAGCAGTCCCCAGGTTAGCGGGGACACAGATACGCAGTATTTT.

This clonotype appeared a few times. CDR3 nucleotide sequence: TGTGCCAGTAGTATGGATATGGATACGCAGTATTTT. Translation: CASSMDMDTQYF. This chain connects TRBV19 to TRBJ2-3; no reliable D call. Germline CDR1 reads LNHDA; CDR2 reads SQIVND (reference sequence). Trimming stripped 3 bases from V and 6 bases from J, with 7 bases between. CDR3 size: 12 residues.

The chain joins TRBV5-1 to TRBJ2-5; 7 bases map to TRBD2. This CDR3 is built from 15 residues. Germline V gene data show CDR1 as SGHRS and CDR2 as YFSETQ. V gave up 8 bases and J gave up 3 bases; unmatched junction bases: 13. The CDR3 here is CARSRTDSGKETQYF. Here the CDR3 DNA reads TGCGCCAGAAGCCGAACTGACAGCGGGAAAGAGACCCAGTACTTC.

Here the CDR3 reads CASSVAGDEKLFF. DNA of the CDR3: TGTGCCAGCAGCGTAGCAGGGGATGAAAAACTGTTTTTT. The rearrangement uses TRBV9 and TRBJ1-4; D possibly corresponds to TRBD1 (6 bases). In germline, CDR1 is SGDLS, CDR2 YYNGEE. The CDR3 length is 13 residues. Trimming took off 0 bases at V and 6 bases at J, with 6 bases between the two ends.

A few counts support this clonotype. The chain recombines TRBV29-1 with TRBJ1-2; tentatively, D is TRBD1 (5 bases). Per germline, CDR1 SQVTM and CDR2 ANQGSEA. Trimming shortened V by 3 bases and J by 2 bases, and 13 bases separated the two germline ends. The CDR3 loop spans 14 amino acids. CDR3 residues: CSVDGTATNYGYTF. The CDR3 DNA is TGCAGCGTTGACGGGACTGCTACCAACTATGGCTACACCTTC.

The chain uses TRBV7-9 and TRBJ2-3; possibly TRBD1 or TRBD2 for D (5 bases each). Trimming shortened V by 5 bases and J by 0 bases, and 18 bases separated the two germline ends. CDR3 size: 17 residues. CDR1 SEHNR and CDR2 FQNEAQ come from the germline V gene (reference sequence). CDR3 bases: TGTGCCAGCAGCCAACCCCCGGGGCAGCTTAGCACAGATACGCAGTATTTT. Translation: CASSQPPGQLSTDTQYF.

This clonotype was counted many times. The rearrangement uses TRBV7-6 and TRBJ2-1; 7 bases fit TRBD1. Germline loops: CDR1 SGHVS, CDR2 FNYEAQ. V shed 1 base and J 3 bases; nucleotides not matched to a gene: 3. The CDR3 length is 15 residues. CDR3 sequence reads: CASSLGGQHYNEQFF. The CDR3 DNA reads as TGTGCCAGCAGCTTAGGGGGACAGCACTACAATGAGCAGTTCTTC.

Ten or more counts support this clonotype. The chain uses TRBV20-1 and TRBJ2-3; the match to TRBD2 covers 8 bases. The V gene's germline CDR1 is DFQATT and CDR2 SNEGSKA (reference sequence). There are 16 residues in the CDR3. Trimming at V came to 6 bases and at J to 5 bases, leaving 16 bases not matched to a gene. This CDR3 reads CSASSSGGAGVDTQYF. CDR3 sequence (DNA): TGCAGTGCATCCTCCTCCGGGGGGGCCGGGGTAGATACGCAGTATTTT.

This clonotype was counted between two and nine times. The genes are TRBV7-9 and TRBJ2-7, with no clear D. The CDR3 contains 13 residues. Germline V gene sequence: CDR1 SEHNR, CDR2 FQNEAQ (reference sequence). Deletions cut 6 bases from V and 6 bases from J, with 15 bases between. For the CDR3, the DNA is TGTGCCAGCAGTTCCCCCCCGAAGACCGAGCAGTACTTC. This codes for CASSSPPKTEQYF.

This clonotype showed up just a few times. The CDR3 region has the DNA TGTGCCAGCAGCCCGCCGAGTCTGTACGAGCAGTACTTC. As protein: CASSPPSLYEQYF. The chain carries TRBV7-9 and TRBJ2-7; no reliable D call. CDR1 and CDR2 from the germline V gene are SEHNR and FQNEAQ (reference sequence). The germline V and J ends were trimmed by 5 bases and 4 bases, with 12 bases remaining between them. The CDR3 length is 13 residues.

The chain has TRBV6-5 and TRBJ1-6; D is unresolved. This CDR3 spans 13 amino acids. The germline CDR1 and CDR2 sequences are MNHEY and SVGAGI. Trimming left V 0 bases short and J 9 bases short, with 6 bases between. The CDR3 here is CASSYSSVSPLHF. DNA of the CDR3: TGTGCCAGCAGTTACTCATCTGTTTCACCCCTCCACTTT.

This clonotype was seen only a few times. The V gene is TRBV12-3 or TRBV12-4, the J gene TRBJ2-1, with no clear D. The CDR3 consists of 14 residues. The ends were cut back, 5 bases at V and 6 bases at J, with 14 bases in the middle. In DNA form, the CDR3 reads TGTGCCAGCAGTCCGGCCGGGCCTCTCAATGAGCAGTTCTTC. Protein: CASSPAGPLNEQFF.

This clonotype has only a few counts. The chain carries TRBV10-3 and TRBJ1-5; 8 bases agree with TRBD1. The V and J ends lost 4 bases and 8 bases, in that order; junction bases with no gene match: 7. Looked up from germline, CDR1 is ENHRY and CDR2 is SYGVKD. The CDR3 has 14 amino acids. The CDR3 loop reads CAISAAGGREPQHF. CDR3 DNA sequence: TGTGCCATCAGTGCGGCAGGGGGCAGGGAGCCCCAGCATTTT.